These T cell receptor beta chains were read from a single sample in a study of cytomegalovirus exposure and HLA in healthy donors. TCRdb keeps only in-frame clones here, not all; method: immunoSEQ multiplex PCR. This table has under 200,000 clones, less than 80% appearing once. The sequencing sample was made of PBMCs. These receptors originate from a man aged 40-55 years in good health and CMV-seronegative. The CDR3 runs from the conserved cysteine through the conserved F or W.

v_call: TRBV5-6; cdr3_length: 15; cdr3_aa: CASSLGQFNTDTQYF
v_call: TRBV18; cdr3_length: 14; cdr3_aa: CASSQTSGRDEQFF
v_call: TRBV7-2; cdr3_length: 16; cdr3_aa: CASSLGLAGGVNEQFF
v_call: TRBV5-4; cdr3_length: 16; cdr3_aa: CASSLKAGGGSGELFF
v_call: TRBV2; cdr3_length: 14; cdr3_aa: CAIDGISSGNTIYF
v_call: TRBV7-9; cdr3_length: 13; cdr3_aa: CASSSMAVDEQFF
v_call: TRBV4-3; cdr3_length: 15; cdr3_aa: CASSHDRGAYNEQFF
v_call: TRBV13; cdr3_length: 16; cdr3_aa: CASTGSTGVMNTEAFF
v_call: TRBV2; cdr3_length: 13; cdr3_aa: CASSEILGDTQYF
v_call: TRBV7-9; cdr3_length: 15; cdr3_aa: CSSSFDRATGNTIYF
v_call: TRBV29-1; cdr3_length: 13; cdr3_aa: CSVDRLAGGEQYF
v_call: TRBV7-6; cdr3_length: 15; cdr3_aa: CASSLGGYSGNTIYF
v_call: TRBV27; cdr3_length: 15; cdr3_aa: CASKGAGGLYNEQFF
v_call: TRBV4-3; cdr3_length: 15; cdr3_aa: CASSQEQGRTDTQYF
v_call: TRBV27; cdr3_length: 16; cdr3_aa: CASSLSSTGVIQPQHF
v_call: TRBV18; cdr3_length: 13; cdr3_aa: CASSPAGIGGYTF
v_call: TRBV11-3; cdr3_length: 14; cdr3_aa: CASSLHPSQETQYF
v_call: TRBV7-8; cdr3_length: 16; cdr3_aa: CASSLVGGVSYNEQFF
v_call: TRBV7-9; cdr3_length: 16; cdr3_aa: CASSSHRDSLNQPQHF
v_call: TRBV28; cdr3_length: 18; cdr3_aa: CATWGTSGRVSSTDTQYF
v_call: TRBV5-1; cdr3_length: 12; cdr3_aa: CASSFLNYGYTF
v_call: TRBV15; cdr3_length: 19; cdr3_aa: CATSPELGLAGGSQETQYF
v_call: TRBV28; cdr3_length: 14; cdr3_aa: CASTLRDRGYEQYF
v_call: TRBV6-1; cdr3_length: 21; cdr3_aa: CASSEEGLIGLRFSENEKLFF
v_call: TRBV2; cdr3_length: 12; cdr3_aa: CASTGAHYEQYF
v_call: TRBV29-1; cdr3_length: 14; cdr3_aa: CSVGDRTLGYEQYF
v_call: TRBV10-3; cdr3_length: 14; cdr3_aa: CAIKEGAENTEAFF
v_call: TRBV6-5; cdr3_length: 13; cdr3_aa: CASTSGGSGGYTF
v_call: TRBV7-2; cdr3_length: 15; cdr3_aa: CASSLEWGSYQPQHF
v_call: TRBV23-1; cdr3_length: 18; cdr3_aa: CASSQFLRQGHSNQPQHF
v_call: TRBV27; cdr3_length: 17; cdr3_aa: CASKGRTDGGSFYEQYF